This T cell receptor beta chain was documented in a study of blood T cell repertoires in COVID-19. Clones were read by immunoSEQ multiplex PCR, and TCRdb kept only the in-frame ones, dropping some. This table holds under 200,000 clones, about four fifths found once. The CDR3 loop spans 13 amino acids. Trimming cost V 5 bases and J 8 bases, with 13 bases left between them. The germline gives CDR1 PRHDT, CDR2 FYEKMQ (reference sequence). The origin of this receptor is a man in his 70s with active or convalescent COVID-19. The genes are TRBV13 and TRBJ2-1; a weak D match, TRBD2 (5 bases). The specimen was peripheral blood. CDR3 nucleotide sequence: TGTGCCAGCAGCCTACGGCCGGAGGATGAGCAGTTCTTC. Its translation: CASSLRPEDEQFF.